A selection of T cell receptor beta chains follows, all from one sample in a study of OX40 agonist ivuxolimab in advanced cancers. The method was immunoSEQ multiplex PCR; TCRdb's version includes in-frame clones alone and lacks a portion of them. This table has tens of thousands of clones, roughly four fifths appearing once. This specimen was CD4+ or CD8+ T cells sorted from blood, taken in a trial of the OX40 agonist ivuxolimab. These receptors all stem from an adult with an advanced solid tumor such as melanoma, head and neck, liver or kidney cancer. Each CDR3 is given with its conserved first and last residue. D genes are given only for firm matches. Only part of the rows carry a size: once, few, many, or a class if the clone is expanded.

TRBV5-1	.	.	TRBJ2-7	TGCGCCAGCAGCTGGGACCAATACGAGCAGTACTTC	CASSWDQYEQYF
TRBV7-2	.	TRBD1	TRBJ2-7	TGTGCCAGCAGCCCAGCCGGGACAGCGTACGAGCAGTACTTC	CASSPAGTAYEQYF
TRBV9	.	.	TRBJ1-1	TGTGCCAGCAGCGTAGCCCTGAACACTGAAGCTTTCTTT	CASSVALNTEAFF
TRBV6-1	.	.	TRBJ1-5	TGTGCCAGCAGCCCCCTAAACCAGAATCAGCCCCAGCATTTT	CASSPLNQNQPQHF
TRBV5-1	once	.	TRBJ1-1	TGCGCCAGCAGCATAAGGGATCCGAACACTGAAGCTTTCTTT	CASSIRDPNTEAFF
TRBV7-8	.	TRBD1	TRBJ1-1	TGTGCCAGCAGCCCACGGACAGGGGGCCTGGGAATGAACACTGAAGCTTTCTTT	CASSPRTGGLGMNTEAFF
TRBV7-8	few	.	TRBJ1-5	TGTGCCAGCAGCTTAGCGGGAGGGGCAAATCAGCCCCAGCATTTT	CASSLAGGANQPQHF
TRBV6-1	.	TRBD2	TRBJ2-5	TGTGCCAGCAGTGGATGGGGGGGGTCTGGAGAGACCCAGTACTTC	CASSGWGGSGETQYF
TRBV7-6	.	.	TRBJ2-3	TGTGCCAGCAGCTTAGGTGGGGGGGGCCGCACAGATACGCAGTATTTT	CASSLGGGGRTDTQYF
TRBV7-6	.	TRBD2	TRBJ2-7	TGTGCCAGCAGCTTACTAGCGGGGGCCTCCTACGAGCAGTACTTC	CASSLLAGASYEQYF
TRBV15	once	.	TRBJ2-5	TGTGCCACCGCCGACGGTTTCGTGATGGAGACCCAGTACTTC	CATADGFVMETQYF
TRBV7-2	.	.	TRBJ1-1	TGTGCCAGCAGCATTATGAGAGACGGGGCTGAAGCTTTCTTT	CASSIMRDGAEAFF
TRBV19	.	TRBD2	TRBJ2-1	TGTGCCAGTAGTGTCCAGCGGGGTCACAATGAGCAGTTCTTC	CASSVQRGHNEQFF
TRBV6-4	.	.	TRBJ1-1	TGTGCCAGCAGTCTGGACAGGAACACTGAAGCTTTCTTT	CASSLDRNTEAFF
TRBV7-3	.	.	TRBJ2-5	TGTGCCAGCAGCCCGACAGGTGCCCAAGAGACCCAGTACTTC	CASSPTGAQETQYF
TRBV5-1	.	.	TRBJ1-1	TGCGCCAGCAGCTTGGGGGGCGGGGCGGGGAACACTGAAGCTTTCTTT	CASSLGGGAGNTEAFF
TRBV5-1	.	.	TRBJ2-7	TGCGCCAGCAGCTTATTGGTGGAGGCGTACGAGCAGTACTTC	CASSLLVEAYEQYF
TRBV28	.	.	TRBJ1-4	TGTGCCAGCAGTTCTGCCGGGGGGGCCGGTAATGAAAAACTGTTTTTT	CASSSAGGAGNEKLFF
TRBV7-9	.	TRBD1	TRBJ2-1	TGTGCCAGCAGCTCCCGGGACAGGGGTAACAATGAGCAGTTCTTC	CASSSRDRGNNEQFF
TRBV19	.	.	TRBJ2-5	TGTGCCAGTAGTTTTGGGGCTCAAGAGACCCAGTACTTC	CASSFGAQETQYF
TRBV7-9	once	.	TRBJ1-5	TGTGCCAGCAGCCGACAGGCCAATCAGCCCCAGCATTTT	CASSRQANQPQHF
TRBV5-1	once	.	TRBJ1-2	TGCGCCAGCAGCTTGCGACTAACAGGAGACTATGGCTACACCTTC	CASSLRLTGDYGYTF
TRBV9	.	.	TRBJ2-1	TGTGCCAGCAGCGTCCTTGGGACAATAGAATCAAATGAGCAGTTCTTC	CASSVLGTIESNEQFF
TRBV5-4	.	.	TRBJ2-7	TGTGCCAGCTCCGGTACAGGGCGGGACGAGCAGTACTTC	CASSGTGRDEQYF
TRBV18	.	.	TRBJ2-7	TGTGCCAGCTCACCAAGTGGCAGATCCTACGAGCAGTACTTC	CASSPSGRSYEQYF
TRBV7-9	few	TRBD1	TRBJ1-6	TGTGCCAGCAGCCCGACAGGGAATAATTCACCCCTCCACTTT	CASSPTGNNSPLHF
TRBV5-1	.	TRBD1	TRBJ1-4	TGCGCCAGCAGCTTGGACCGACAGGGGGCTAATGAAAAACTGTTTTTT	CASSLDRQGANEKLFF
TRBV19	.	.	TRBJ1-6	TGTGCCAGTACCCGGGGCGGACCCTCCTATAATTCACCCCTCCACTTT	CASTRGGPSYNSPLHF
TRBV2	.	.	TRBJ2-1	TGTGCCAGCAGTATGGAGAAGTGGGGGCCCAATGAGCAGTTCTTC	CASSMEKWGPNEQFF